These 5 T cell receptor beta chains came from one sample sequenced in a study of blood T cell repertoires in COVID-19. Assay: immunoSEQ multiplex PCR; the TCRdb copy retains only in-frame clones and omits some. The profile shows about 150,000 clones, 70% to 85% of them singletons. The sequencing sample was made of peripheral blood. These TCRs come from a woman aged 45-59 years with acute or convalescent COVID-19.

This clone came up a few times. This sample also contains other DNA sequences that code for the same CDR3. The rearrangement joins TRBV4-3 to TRBJ1-2, with TRBD1 identical over 7 bases. Germline V gives CDR1 LGHNA, CDR2 YSLEER. The ends lost 0 bases at V and 2 bases at J; junction bases unmatched: 0. The CDR3 runs to 14 residues. The CDR3, as DNA: TGCGCCAGCAGCCAAGACAGGGGGAACTATGGCTACACCTTC. It codes for CASSQDRGNYGYTF.

The V and J genes are TRBV12-3 or TRBV12-4 and TRBJ2-1; maybe TRBD2 (6 bases). The CDR3 spans 13 residues. The V gene lost 3 bases and the J gene lost 9 bases, with 12 bases spanning the gap. CDR3: CASSFQSGAEQFF. The CDR3 DNA reads as TGTGCCAGCAGTTTCCAGTCGGGAGCTGAGCAGTTCTTC.

The gene calls are TRBV19 and TRBJ1-4, with D possibly being TRBD1 (6 bases). The V gene's germline CDR1 is LNHDA and CDR2 SQIVND (reference sequence). The CDR3 is made up of 15 amino acids. V lost 5 bases to trimming and J lost 2 bases, with 12 bases between them. The CDR3 region is CASSRVGATNEKLFF. The CDR3 coding sequence is TGTGCCAGTAGTCGGGTGGGGGCCACTAATGAAAAACTGTTTTTT.

The rearrangement links TRBV4-3 to TRBJ2-1; TRBD2 matches at 9 bases. The CDR3 is made up of 18 amino acids. V trimming: 0 bases; J trimming: 12 bases; junction bases outside the gene matches: 18. Germline V gene data show CDR1 as LGHNA and CDR2 as YSLEER. The CDR3 spells CASSQEGGFGTSNMGQFF. CDR3 coding DNA: TGCGCCAGCAGCCAAGAGGGGGGGTTTGGGACTAGCAATATGGGGCAGTTCTTC.

V usage is TRBV10-3 and J usage is TRBJ2-3; 7 bases line up with TRBD2. This CDR3 has 14 residues. V lost 6 bases, J lost 4 bases, and 7 bases stayed unmatched. Germline CDR1 reads ENHRY; CDR2 reads SYGVKD. The CDR3 DNA reads TGTGCCATCAGGCAATCTAGCGGAGCAGATACGCAGTATTTT. Amino acids: CAIRQSSGADTQYF.